A selection of T cell receptor beta chains follows, all from one sample in a study of post-analysis software for immune sequencing data. TCRdb itself ran the PCR reads through MiXCR, one entry per CDR3 protein. Of about 810,000 distinct CDR3 sequences listed, 53% are singletons. Sequencing input: blood. The receptor set was obtained from a girl between 5 and 17 years old with multiple sclerosis. Both conserved end residues are part of each CDR3. Fields, in order: clone size, V gene, CDR3 protein. Size is omitted from some rows. Given values are once, few, many or a class for expanded clones.

>.|TRBV7-3
CASSLNRGPYNEQFF
>few|TRBV20-1
CSAPRLTGFNEQYF
>.|TRBV6-5
CASGGSGRETQYF
>.|TRBV20-1
CSADSTSGSYNEQFF
>.|TRBV6-5
CASSYGQGALSTDTQYF
>.|TRBV7-9
CASSQNRENYGYTF
>.|TRBV12-3/TRBV12-4
CASRSALEAGRNEQFF
>.|TRBV6-5
CASSYQAKQYF
>.|TRBV29-1
CSVEGGGTSYEQYF
>.|TRBV6-5
CASSRGSYNEQFF
>few|TRBV9
CASSVGGLPGFYEQYF
>.|TRBV7-8
CASSHGQGSSGQYF
>.|TRBV5-1
CASSLLLAANIQETQYF
>.|TRBV10-3
CAISEGQNRETQYF
>.|TRBV20-1
CSARDGGTGSHEQYF
>.|TRBV20-1
CSARDGDRIRTEAFF
>.|TRBV19
CASSIGQLNEKLFF
>.|TRBV12-3/TRBV12-4
CASSPDRGGGQPQHF
>.|TRBV20-1
CSARAVRAYEQYF
>few|TRBV5-1
CASSLALAGETQYF
>few|TRBV5-1
CASSLEGVGYTF
>.|TRBV3-1
CASSRVAGEYNEQFF
>.|TRBV7-2
CASSPDSASSYNEQFF
>.|TRBV3-1
CASSQLWTASYEQYF
>.|TRBV5-8
CASRPPGPRRAYEQYF
>.|TRBV29-1
CSVRQGATKNIQYF
>.|TRBV12-1
CASSFSRVGETQYF
>.|TRBV20-1
CSARDRGAKNIQYF
>.|TRBV11-2
CASNFGGARGLAGSYEQYF
>few|TRBV9
CASSVNSGSPSTDTQYF
>once|TRBV5-1
CASSYLAGASHNEQFF
>.|TRBV29-1
CSVSLVLRETQYF
>.|TRBV5-1
CASSLGQPHVHEQYF
>.|TRBV7-8
CASTLRRGKNTEAFF
>.|TRBV2
CASSPGQAMNTEAFF
>few|TRBV7-9
CASSFPGGSYEQYF
>few|TRBV19
CASGTGANYGYTF
>.|TRBV9
CASSSSGRGEETQYF
>few|TRBV12-5
CASGLGDTQYF